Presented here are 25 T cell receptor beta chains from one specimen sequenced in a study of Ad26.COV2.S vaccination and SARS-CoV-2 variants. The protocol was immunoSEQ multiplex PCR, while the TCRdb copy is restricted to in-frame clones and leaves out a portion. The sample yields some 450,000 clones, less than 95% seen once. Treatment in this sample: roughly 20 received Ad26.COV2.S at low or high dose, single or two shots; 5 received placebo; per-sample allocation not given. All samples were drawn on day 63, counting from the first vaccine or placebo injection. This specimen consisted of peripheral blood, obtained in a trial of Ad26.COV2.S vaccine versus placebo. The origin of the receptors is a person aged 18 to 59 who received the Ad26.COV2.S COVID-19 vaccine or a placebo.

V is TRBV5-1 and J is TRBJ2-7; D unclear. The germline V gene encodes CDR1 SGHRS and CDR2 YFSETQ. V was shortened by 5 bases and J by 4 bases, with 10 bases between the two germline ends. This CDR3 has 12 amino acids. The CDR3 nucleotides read TGCGCCAGCAGTACCCTAGGATACGAGCAGTACTTC. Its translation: CASSTLGYEQYF.

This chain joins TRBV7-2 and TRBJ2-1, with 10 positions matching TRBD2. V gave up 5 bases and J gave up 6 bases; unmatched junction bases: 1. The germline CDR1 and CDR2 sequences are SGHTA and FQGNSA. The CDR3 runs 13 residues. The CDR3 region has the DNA TGTGCCAGCAGCCGACTAGCGGGCAATGAGCAGTTCTTC. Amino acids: CASSRLAGNEQFF.

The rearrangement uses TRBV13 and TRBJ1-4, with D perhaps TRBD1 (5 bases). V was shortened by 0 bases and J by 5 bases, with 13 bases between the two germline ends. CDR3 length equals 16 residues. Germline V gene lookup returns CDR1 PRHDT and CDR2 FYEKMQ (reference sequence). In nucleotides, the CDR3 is TGTGCCAGCAGCTTAGGCGTCGGGGGTTCCAATGAAAAACTGTTTTTT. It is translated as CASSLGVGGSNEKLFF. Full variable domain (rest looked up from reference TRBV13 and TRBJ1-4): AAGVIQSPRHLIKEKRETATLKCYPIPRHDTVYWYQQGPGQDPQFLISFYEKMQSDKGSIPDRFSAQQFSDYHSELNMSSLELGDSALYFCASSLGVGGSNEKLFFGSGTQLSVL.

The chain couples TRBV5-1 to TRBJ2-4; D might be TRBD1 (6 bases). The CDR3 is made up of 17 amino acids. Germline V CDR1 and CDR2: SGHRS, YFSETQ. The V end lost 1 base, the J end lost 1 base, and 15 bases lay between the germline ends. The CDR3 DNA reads TGCGCCAGCAGCTTGATTCAGCCCCAGGGGGCCAAAAACATTCAGTACTTC. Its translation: CASSLIQPQGAKNIQYF.

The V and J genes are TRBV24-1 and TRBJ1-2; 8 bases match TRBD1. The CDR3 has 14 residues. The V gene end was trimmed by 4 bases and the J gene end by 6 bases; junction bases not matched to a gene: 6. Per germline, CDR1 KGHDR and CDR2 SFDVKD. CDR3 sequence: CATSDPGQVHGYTF. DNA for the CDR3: TGTGCCACCAGTGACCCGGGACAGGTACATGGCTACACCTTC.

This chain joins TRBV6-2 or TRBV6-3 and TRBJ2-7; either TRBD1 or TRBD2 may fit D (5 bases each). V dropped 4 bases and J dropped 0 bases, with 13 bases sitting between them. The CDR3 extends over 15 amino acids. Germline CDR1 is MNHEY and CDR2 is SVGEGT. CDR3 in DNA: TGTGCCAGCAGTTGGGGGACGGAGACCTCCTACGAGCAGTACTTC. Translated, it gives CASSWGTETSYEQYF.

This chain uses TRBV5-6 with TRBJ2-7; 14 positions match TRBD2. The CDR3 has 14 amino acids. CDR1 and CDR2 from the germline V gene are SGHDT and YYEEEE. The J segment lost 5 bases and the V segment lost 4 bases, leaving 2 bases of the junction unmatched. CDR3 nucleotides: TGTGCCAGCAGCCTGGGACTAGCGGGAGACGAGCAGTACTTC. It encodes CASSLGLAGDEQYF.

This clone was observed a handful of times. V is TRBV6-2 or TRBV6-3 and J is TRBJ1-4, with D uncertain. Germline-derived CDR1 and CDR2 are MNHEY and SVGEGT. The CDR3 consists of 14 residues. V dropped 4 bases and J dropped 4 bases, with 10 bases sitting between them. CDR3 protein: CASSSRGHNEKLFF. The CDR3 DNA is TGTGCCAGCAGTTCCCGCGGGCATAATGAAAAACTGTTTTTT.

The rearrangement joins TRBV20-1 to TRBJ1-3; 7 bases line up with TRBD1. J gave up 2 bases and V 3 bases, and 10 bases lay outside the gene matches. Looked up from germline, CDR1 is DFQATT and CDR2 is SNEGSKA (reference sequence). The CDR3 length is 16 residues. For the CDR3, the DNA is TGCAGTGCTAGTCCAGCCTTGACAGGGACTGGAAACACCATATATTTT. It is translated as CSASPALTGTGNTIYF.

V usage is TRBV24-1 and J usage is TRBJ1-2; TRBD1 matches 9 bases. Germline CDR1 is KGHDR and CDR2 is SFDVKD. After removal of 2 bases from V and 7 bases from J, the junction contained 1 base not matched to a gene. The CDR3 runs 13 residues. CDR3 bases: TGTGCCACCAGTGATTGGACAGGGGTTGGCTACACCTTC. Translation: CATSDWTGVGYTF.

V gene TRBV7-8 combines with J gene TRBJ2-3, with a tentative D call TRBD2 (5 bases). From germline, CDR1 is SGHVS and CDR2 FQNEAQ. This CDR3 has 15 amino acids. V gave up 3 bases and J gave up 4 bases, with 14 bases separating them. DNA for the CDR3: TGTGCCAGCAGCTTCCCATCCCTAGCACCAGATACGCAGTATTTT. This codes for CASSFPSLAPDTQYF.

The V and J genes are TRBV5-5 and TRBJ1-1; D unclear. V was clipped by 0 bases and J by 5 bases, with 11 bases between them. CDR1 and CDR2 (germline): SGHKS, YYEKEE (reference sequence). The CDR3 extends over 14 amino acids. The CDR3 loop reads CASSLDPGWTEAFF. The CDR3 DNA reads TGTGCCAGCAGCTTGGATCCGGGGTGGACTGAAGCTTTCTTT. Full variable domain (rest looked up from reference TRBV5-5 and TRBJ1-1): DAGVTQSPTHLIKTRGQQVTLRCSPISGHKSVSWYQQVLGQGPQFIFQYYEKEERGRGNFPDRFSARQFPNYSSELNVNALLLGDSALYLCASSLDPGWTEAFFGQGTRLTVV.

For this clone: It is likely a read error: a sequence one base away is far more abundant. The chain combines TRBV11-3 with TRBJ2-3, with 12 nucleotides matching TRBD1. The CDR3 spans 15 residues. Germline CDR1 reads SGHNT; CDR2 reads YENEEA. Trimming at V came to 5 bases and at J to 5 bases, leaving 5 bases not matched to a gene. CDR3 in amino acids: CASSPGTGGVDTQYF. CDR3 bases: TGTGCCAGCAGCCCCGGGACAGGGGGCGTAGATACGCAGTATTTT.

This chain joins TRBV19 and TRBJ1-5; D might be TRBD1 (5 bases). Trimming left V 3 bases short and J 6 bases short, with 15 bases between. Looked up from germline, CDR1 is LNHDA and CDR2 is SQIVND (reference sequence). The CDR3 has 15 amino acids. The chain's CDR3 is CASSISGRVGQPQHF. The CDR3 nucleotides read TGTGCCAGTAGTATTTCAGGCAGGGTTGGTCAGCCCCAGCATTTT.

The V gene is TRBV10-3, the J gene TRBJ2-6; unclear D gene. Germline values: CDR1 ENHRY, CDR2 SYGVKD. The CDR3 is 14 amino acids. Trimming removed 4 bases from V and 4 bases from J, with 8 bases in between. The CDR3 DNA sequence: TGTGCCATCAGTGGATCGGCGGGGGCCAACGTCCTGACTTTC. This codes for CAISGSAGANVLTF.

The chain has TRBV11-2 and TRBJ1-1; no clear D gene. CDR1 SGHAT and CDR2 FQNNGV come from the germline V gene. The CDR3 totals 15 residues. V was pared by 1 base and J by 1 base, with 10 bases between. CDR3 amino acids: CASSLGASPNTEAFF. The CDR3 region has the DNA TGTGCCAGCAGCTTAGGTGCCAGCCCGAACACTGAAGCTTTCTTT.

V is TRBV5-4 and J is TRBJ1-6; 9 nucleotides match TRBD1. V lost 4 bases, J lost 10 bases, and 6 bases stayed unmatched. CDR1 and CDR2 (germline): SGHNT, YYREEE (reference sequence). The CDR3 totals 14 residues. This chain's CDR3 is CASSPGQGRSPLHF. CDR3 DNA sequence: TGTGCCAGCAGCCCCGGACAGGGGAGATCACCCCTCCACTTT.

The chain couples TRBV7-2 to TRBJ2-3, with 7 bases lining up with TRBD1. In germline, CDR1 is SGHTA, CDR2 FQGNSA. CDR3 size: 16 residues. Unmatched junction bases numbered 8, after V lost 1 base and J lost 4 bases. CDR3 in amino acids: CASSLGETGFSDTQYF. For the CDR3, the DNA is TGTGCCAGCAGCTTAGGGGAGACAGGGTTTTCAGATACGCAGTATTTT.

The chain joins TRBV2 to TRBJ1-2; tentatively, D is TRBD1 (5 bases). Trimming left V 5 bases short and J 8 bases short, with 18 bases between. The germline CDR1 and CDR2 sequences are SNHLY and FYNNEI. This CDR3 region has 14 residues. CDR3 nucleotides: TGTGCCAGCAGTCCAACCCACAGGTTAGGGGGCTACACCTTC. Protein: CASSPTHRLGGYTF.

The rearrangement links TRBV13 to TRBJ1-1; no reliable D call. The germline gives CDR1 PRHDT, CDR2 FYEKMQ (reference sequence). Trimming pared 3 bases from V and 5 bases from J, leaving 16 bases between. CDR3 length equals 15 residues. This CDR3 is CASSFVGEGKTEAFF. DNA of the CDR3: TGTGCCAGCAGCTTCGTTGGGGAGGGTAAGACTGAAGCTTTCTTT.

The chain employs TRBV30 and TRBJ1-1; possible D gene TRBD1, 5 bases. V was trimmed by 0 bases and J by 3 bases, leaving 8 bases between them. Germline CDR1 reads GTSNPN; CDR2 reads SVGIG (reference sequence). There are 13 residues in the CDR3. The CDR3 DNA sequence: TGTGCCTGGAGTGTAGAAGGGGACACTGAAGCTTTCTTT. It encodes CAWSVEGDTEAFF.

The CDR3 sequence: CASSPGRNQPQHF. CDR3 in DNA: TGTGCCAGCAGCCCTGGACGGAATCAGCCCCAGCATTTT. The chain has TRBV7-2 and TRBJ1-5; D remains unclear. The CDR3 sequence is 13 residues long. Germline CDR1 and CDR2: SGHTA and FQGNSA. The V end was cut by 5 bases, the J end by 4 bases, with 9 bases between.

CDR3 in DNA: TGTGCCAGCAGTTACGGGACATACACAGATACGCAGTATTTT. Amino acids: CASSYGTYTDTQYF. The chain is built from TRBV6-2 or TRBV6-3 and TRBJ2-3; TRBD1 might be the D (6 bases). V was cut by 2 bases and J by 2 bases, with 8 bases left in between. The CDR3 sequence is 14 residues long. In germline, CDR1 is MNHEY, CDR2 SVGEGT.

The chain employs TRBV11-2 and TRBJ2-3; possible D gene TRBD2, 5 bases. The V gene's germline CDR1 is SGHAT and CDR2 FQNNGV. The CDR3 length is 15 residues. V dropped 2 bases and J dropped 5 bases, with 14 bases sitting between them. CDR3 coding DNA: TGTGCCAGCAGCTTAAGCGGTGGGGTTAGAGATACGCAGTATTTT. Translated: CASSLSGGVRDTQYF.

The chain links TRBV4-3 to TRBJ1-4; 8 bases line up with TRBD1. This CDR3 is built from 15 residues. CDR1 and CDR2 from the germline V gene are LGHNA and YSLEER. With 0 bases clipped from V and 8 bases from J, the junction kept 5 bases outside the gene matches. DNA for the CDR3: TGCGCCAGCAGCCAAGAAACAGGGGGTAGAGAAAAACTGTTTTTT. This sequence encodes CASSQETGGREKLFF.